Below, 26 T cell receptor beta chains from the same sample are listed, as sequenced in a study of cytomegalovirus exposure and HLA in healthy donors. The PCR employed 60 Vbeta primers together with 13 Jbeta primers. Libraries were prepared by immunoSEQ multiplex PCR; TCRdb keeps only in-frame clonotypes and omits some of them. The table lists under 200,000 clones, 10% to 15% of them singletons, with 7.8% in the top ten. Sequences were obtained from PBMCs. Receptors were obtained from a man between 50 and 59 years old in good health and CMV-seropositive.

On this clone: At one end, the junction sequence differs from germline, possibly due to a read error. The chain carries TRBV27 and TRBJ2-4, with D possibly being TRBD1 (6 bases). The length of the CDR3 is 13 residues. The germline V gene encodes CDR1 MNHEY and CDR2 SMNVEV (reference sequence). This chain's CDR3 is CASSLTGGLATHF. CDR3 nucleotide sequence: TGTGCCAGCAGTTTGACAGGCGGGCTGGCCACACACTTC.

This chain joins TRBV19 and TRBJ1-6; TRBD1 agrees at 7 bases. This CDR3 has 13 amino acids. Trimming at V came to 11 bases and at J to 3 bases, leaving 4 bases not matched to a gene. Germline CDR1 LNHDA, CDR2 SQIVND (reference sequence). For the CDR3, the DNA is TGTGCCGCCAGGGGGAACTATAATTCACCCCTCCACTTT. It is translated as CAARGNYNSPLHF. Combining the CDR3 with reference TRBV19 and TRBJ1-6 gives the whole variable domain DGGITQSPKYLFRKEGQNVTLSCEQNLNHDAMYWYRQDPGQGLRLIYYSQIVNDFQKGDIAEGYSVSREKKESFPLTVTSAQKNPTAFYLCAARGNYNSPLHFGNGTRLTVT.

This clone appeared a few times. The chain links TRBV9 to TRBJ2-3, with D unclear. The V end lost 0 bases, the J end lost 3 bases, and 5 bases lay between the germline ends. In germline, CDR1 is SGDLS, CDR2 YYNGEE. The length of the CDR3 is 13 residues. The CDR3 is CASSVDGTDTQYF. Written as DNA, the CDR3 is TGTGCCAGCAGCGTAGACGGGACAGATACGCAGTATTTT.

This clone was counted a few times. This chain links TRBV7-2 with TRBJ1-5; no reliable D call. V was cut by 7 bases and J by 9 bases, with 13 bases left in between. Looked up from germline, CDR1 is SGHTA and CDR2 is FQGNSA. The CDR3 has 12 amino acids. This CDR3 reads CASKAEFGPQHF. The CDR3 DNA is TGTGCCAGCAAGGCGGAATTCGGGCCCCAGCATTTT.

The chain links TRBV7-2 to TRBJ2-2; TRBD2 matches 15 bases. The germline V gene has CDR1 SGHTA and CDR2 FQGNSA. There are 18 residues in the CDR3. The junction had 8 bases not matched to a gene; V was cut back by 4 bases and J by 5 bases. The CDR3 DNA reads TGTGCCAGCAGCTATAGCGGACTAGCGGGGGGGAGTACCGGGGAGCTGTTTTTT. Its translation: CASSYSGLAGGSTGELFF.

The V and J genes are TRBV15 and TRBJ2-1; TRBD1 might be the D (6 bases). There are 16 residues in the CDR3. The germline CDR1 and CDR2 sequences are LNHNV and YYDKDF (reference sequence). The V and J ends lost 0 bases and 6 bases respectively, with 15 bases between them. The CDR3 sequence: CATSREQGPLANEQFF. The CDR3 DNA is TGTGCCACCAGCAGAGAGCAGGGGCCCTTAGCCAATGAGCAGTTCTTC.

J is TRBJ1-1 and V is TRBV30; 8 bases fit TRBD1. The CDR3 contains 17 residues. Germline values: CDR1 GTSNPN, CDR2 SVGIG (reference sequence). J lost 4 bases, V lost 0 bases, and 13 bases had no gene match. In DNA, the CDR3 is TGTGCCTGGAGTGTACTCCGGACAGGGAGGGGGGCCACTGAAGCTTTCTTT. It translates to CAWSVLRTGRGATEAFF.

CDR3 protein: CASSLQEGAGVKLFF. The CDR3 DNA follows: TGTGCCAGCAGCTTGCAGGAGGGGGCAGGCGTTAAACTGTTTTTT. V is TRBV5-4 and J is TRBJ1-4, with 7 positions matching TRBD1. From germline, CDR1 is SGHNT and CDR2 YYREEE (reference sequence). The CDR3 is made up of 15 amino acids. V gave up 1 base and J gave up 11 bases; unmatched junction bases: 11.

The chain recombines TRBV29-1 with TRBJ1-4, with D possibly matching TRBD1 (6 bases). The germline gives CDR1 SQVTM, CDR2 ANQGSEA. Between the trimmed V and J ends, which lost 5 bases and 2 bases, there was a span of 6 bases. This CDR3 is 12 amino acids long. Here the CDR3 reads CSVQGTNEKLFF. The CDR3 DNA reads as TGCAGCGTTCAGGGGACTAATGAAAAACTGTTTTTT. The full variable domain, its missing parts supplied by reference TRBV29-1 and TRBJ1-4, is SAVISQKPSRDICQRGTSLTIQCQVDSQVTMMFWYRQQPGQSLTLIATANQGSEATYESGFVIDKFPISRPNLTFSTLTVSNMSPEDSSIYLCSVQGTNEKLFFGSGTQLSVL.

This clone was recorded a few times. V and J are TRBV15 and TRBJ2-7, with 9 bases lining up with TRBD1. Germline V gene data show CDR1 as LNHNV and CDR2 as YYDKDF (reference sequence). The CDR3 is 12 amino acids. J gave up 6 bases and V 5 bases, and 2 bases lay outside the gene matches. DNA of the CDR3: TGTGCCACCAGCCCGACAGGGGGCGAGCAGTACTTC. Translated: CATSPTGGEQYF. Together with reference TRBV15 and TRBJ2-7, the CDR3 gives the full variable domain: DAMVIQNPRYQVTQFGKPVTLSCSQTLNHNVMYWYQQKSSQAPKLLFHYYDKDFNNEADTPDNFQSRRPNTSFCFLDIRSPGLGDTAMYLCATSPTGGEQYFGPGTRLTVT.

This clone was detected a few times. V is TRBV4-3 and J is TRBJ1-5; D not certain. Trimming pared 4 bases from V and 1 base from J, leaving 17 bases between. The CDR3 is made up of 17 amino acids. Per the germline V gene, CDR1 is LGHNA and CDR2 is YSLEER. The CDR3 region has the DNA TGCGCCAGCAGCCCCCCGGTGTCAATAAAGAGCAATCAGCCCCAGCATTTT. Amino acid sequence: CASSPPVSIKSNQPQHF.

In its sample, this clone was seen a few times. This chain uses TRBV30 with TRBJ2-7, with TRBD2 matching over 12 bases. The length of the CDR3 is 14 residues. Per the germline V gene, CDR1 is GTSNPN and CDR2 is SVGIG (reference sequence). The junction had 5 bases not matched to a gene; V was cut back by 2 bases and J by 6 bases. The CDR3 is CAWSTASGGGEQYF. The CDR3 DNA sequence: TGTGCCTGGAGTACGGCTAGCGGGGGGGGCGAGCAGTACTTC.

The gene calls are TRBV12-5 and TRBJ2-5, with 10 positions matching TRBD2. The CDR3 is 18 amino acids. With 0 bases clipped from V and 5 bases from J, the junction kept 12 bases outside the gene matches. Per germline, CDR1 LGHNT and CDR2 FRNRAP. CDR3 sequence (DNA): TGTGCTAGTGGTTTGGTAGGTCTAGCGGGGGCCCTGGCGGAGACCCAGTACTTC. This gives the protein CASGLVGLAGALAETQYF.

The J gene is TRBJ1-6, the V gene TRBV19; possible D gene TRBD1, 5 bases. Germline CDR1 and CDR2: LNHDA and SQIVND (reference sequence). V lost 5 bases, J lost 6 bases, and 8 bases lay in between. The CDR3 runs to 13 residues. CDR3 DNA sequence: TGTGCCAGTAGTGGGGGGATTAATTCACCCCTCCACTTT. Its protein is CASSGGINSPLHF.

The DNA of the CDR3 is TGTGCCAGCAGCTTGTACAGGGGCCTTTACGAGCAGTACGTC. It encodes CASSLYRGLYEQYV. The J gene is TRBJ2-7, the V gene TRBV5-6; 7 positions match TRBD1. Trimming at V came to 1 base and at J to 4 bases, leaving 5 bases not matched to a gene. Germline assignment: CDR1 SGHDT and CDR2 YYEEEE. This CDR3 contains 14 residues.

Here the CDR3 DNA reads TGTGCCAGCAGCTTCGAGACTAGCGGGGTAGGGACAGATACGCAGTATTTT. It translates to CASSFETSGVGTDTQYF. V and J are TRBV7-9 and TRBJ2-3, with TRBD2 identical over 11 bases. Germline loops: CDR1 SEHNR, CDR2 FQNEAQ (reference sequence). The CDR3 contains 17 residues. Unmatched junction bases numbered 8, after V lost 3 bases and J lost 3 bases. The full variable domain, completed using reference TRBV7-9 and TRBJ2-3, is DTGVSQNPRHKITKRGQNVTFRCDPISEHNRLYWYRQTLGQGPEFLTYFQNEAQLEKSRLLSDRFSAERPKGSFSTLEIQRTEQGDSAMYLCASSFETSGVGTDTQYFGPGTRLTVL.

The V gene is TRBV11-3, the J gene TRBJ2-1, with unresolved D. Trimming left V 2 bases short and J 0 bases short, with 11 bases between. Per the germline V gene, CDR1 is SGHNT and CDR2 is YENEEA. The CDR3 has 16 residues. The CDR3 region is CASSLNDGDSYNEQFF. In DNA, the CDR3 is TGTGCCAGCAGCTTAAACGATGGAGACTCCTACAATGAGCAGTTCTTC. Supplemented by reference TRBV11-3 and TRBJ2-1, the full variable domain reads EAGVVQSPRYKIIEKKQPVAFWCNPISGHNTLYWYLQNLGQGPELLIRYENEEAVDDSQLPKDRFSAERLKGVDSTLKIQPAELGDSAVYLCASSLNDGDSYNEQFFGPGTRLTVL.

The rearrangement joins TRBV29-1 to TRBJ2-3; the D gene is possibly TRBD2 (5 bases). V was trimmed by 1 base and J by 7 bases, leaving 6 bases between them. This CDR3 has 11 residues. Germline values: CDR1 SQVTM, CDR2 ANQGSEA. CDR3 residues: CSVEGEHTQYF. The CDR3 DNA sequence: TGCAGCGTTGAAGGGGAGCATACGCAGTATTTT.

The CDR3 region has the DNA TGTGCCAGCAGCTTCTTCACCGGGGGGAGTGAAAAACTGTTTTTT. It translates to CASSFFTGGSEKLFF. The genes are TRBV13 and TRBJ1-4, with D perhaps TRBD1 (5 bases). In germline, CDR1 is PRHDT, CDR2 FYEKMQ (reference sequence). The CDR3 spans 15 residues. V shed 3 bases and J shed 7 bases, with 15 bases lying between them.

The chain employs TRBV6-6 and TRBJ2-3, with TRBD2 identical over 7 bases. This CDR3 is 14 amino acids long. Looked up from germline, CDR1 is MNHNY and CDR2 is SVGAGI (reference sequence). J was trimmed by 6 bases and V by 6 bases; bases with no gene match: 9. CDR3 amino acids: CASRGRVGGDTQYF. The CDR3 DNA reads TGTGCCAGCAGGGGGAGGGTGGGGGGTGATACGCAGTATTTT.

This clone was picked up a small number of times. The CDR3 is CSVAPGAAFF. In DNA, the CDR3 is TGCAGCGTTGCCCCGGGAGCCGCTTTCTTT. The chain combines TRBV29-1 with TRBJ1-1; D remains ambiguous. Trimming left V 4 bases short and J 11 bases short, with 11 bases between. This CDR3 is built from 10 residues. Germline assignment: CDR1 SQVTM and CDR2 ANQGSEA.

This chain connects TRBV19 to TRBJ1-2; possibly TRBD1 for D (6 bases). The CDR3 sequence is 14 residues long. Germline V gene data show CDR1 as LNHDA and CDR2 as SQIVND (reference sequence). V lost 6 bases and J 5 bases, leaving 16 bases between the germline ends. CDR3 loop: CASSTGQSLYGYTF. In nucleotides, the CDR3 is TGTGCCAGTAGCACTGGACAGTCGCTATATGGCTACACCTTC.

In this sample, this clone turned up a few times. The J gene is TRBJ2-2, the V gene TRBV6-5; perhaps TRBD1 as D (6 bases). The CDR3 length is 14 residues. Between the trimmed V and J ends, which lost 11 bases and 5 bases, there was a span of 18 bases. The germline CDR1 and CDR2 sequences are MNHEY and SVGAGI. The DNA for the CDR3 is TGTGCCGTCAGAAGATCCGGGACAACCGGGGAGCTGTTTTTT. Amino acids: CAVRRSGTTGELFF.

The V gene is TRBV11-3, the J gene TRBJ2-7, with TRBD1 matching over 11 bases. Germline trimming cut 1 base from V and 5 bases from J; bases unmatched to any gene: 10. The CDR3 is 17 amino acids. Germline V gene lookup returns CDR1 SGHNT and CDR2 YENEEA. CDR3 DNA: TGTGCCAGCAGCTTAGTGCCCGGGACAGGGGGATTCCACGAGCAGTACTTC. It yields the protein CASSLVPGTGGFHEQYF. Together with reference TRBV11-3 and TRBJ2-7, the CDR3 gives the full variable domain: EAGVVQSPRYKIIEKKQPVAFWCNPISGHNTLYWYLQNLGQGPELLIRYENEEAVDDSQLPKDRFSAERLKGVDSTLKIQPAELGDSAVYLCASSLVPGTGGFHEQYFGPGTRLTVT.

This clone turned up a few times. J is TRBJ2-5 and V is TRBV4-3; TRBD2 might be the D (7 bases). This CDR3 region has 16 residues. Trimming shortened V by 1 base and J by 7 bases, and 19 bases separated the two germline ends. In germline, CDR1 is LGHNA, CDR2 YSLEER. CDR3 in amino acids: CASSQGFGGAGGTQYF. In nucleotides, the CDR3 is TGCGCCAGCAGCCAAGGGTTTGGGGGGGCCGGGGGGACCCAGTACTTC.

The rearrangement links TRBV7-9 to TRBJ2-3; D is undetermined. Trimming removed 5 bases at V and 0 bases at J, with 3 bases between. Germline V CDR1 and CDR2: SEHNR, FQNEAQ (reference sequence). The CDR3 is made up of 12 amino acids. CDR3 sequence (DNA): TGTGCCAGCAGCCAAAGCACAGATACGCAGTATTTT. Residues: CASSQSTDTQYF.